Reported below is one T cell receptor (beta chain). Some clones are missing from TCRdb's copy, which holds only in-frame ones; the method was immunoSEQ multiplex PCR. The data contain about 210,000 clones, 70% to 90% of them seen just once; the ten biggest clones take up around 0.93%. These data come from a study of blood T cell repertoires in COVID-19. The receptor was isolated from a man in his sixties with COVID-19, enrolled during active disease. The sample taken for sequencing was peripheral blood.

CDR3: CATLTGGRTFYGYTF. CDR3 bases: TGTGCCACCCTTACCGGTGGGAGGACCTTCTATGGCTACACCTTC. The chain couples TRBV28 to TRBJ1-2; D gene ambiguous. With 10 bases removed from V and 4 bases from J, the gap between germline ends came to 22 bases. Germline V gene sequence: CDR1 MDHEN, CDR2 SYDVKM. CDR3 length: 15 residues.